The 25 T cell receptor beta chains presented below share a single source sample, sequenced in a study of naive and memory T cell subsets. Both TRBC1 and TRBC2 were covered by a beta constant-region primer of two equimolar oligonucleotides. Via MiXCR, TCRdb re-called the UMI-ligation and nested PCR reads, giving one row per CDR3 protein. The table lists 120,000 to 150,000 distinct CDR3 sequences, approximately 15% of them singletons. The material sequenced was naive CD4+ T cells from blood. The receptor set was obtained from a human donor in good health.

The chain has TRBV25-1 and TRBJ2-7; weak D call: TRBD2 (6 bases). The germline V gene has CDR1 MGHDK and CDR2 SYGVNS. V was trimmed by 3 bases and J by 11 bases, leaving 17 bases between them. The CDR3 is 13 residues long. The CDR3 region has the DNA TGTGCCAGCAGTGAGGCCGGGTCCACGGGGGAGTACTTC. Encoded protein: CASSEAGSTGEYF.

A few counts support this clonotype. This chain links TRBV7-9 with TRBJ2-1; 9 bases line up with TRBD1. The CDR3 sequence is 16 residues long. Germline V gives CDR1 SEHNR, CDR2 FQNEAQ (reference sequence). Trimming at V came to 6 bases and at J to 1 base, leaving 7 bases not matched to a gene. CDR3 sequence reads: CASRTGQGLSYNEQFF. The CDR3 DNA reads as TGTGCCAGCAGGACAGGACAGGGGTTGTCCTACAATGAGCAGTTCTTC. Together with reference TRBV7-9 and TRBJ2-1, the CDR3 gives the full variable domain: DTGVSQNPRHKITKRGQNVTFRCDPISEHNRLYWYRQTLGQGPEFLTYFQNEAQLEKSRLLSDRFSAERPKGSFSTLEIQRTEQGDSAMYLCASRTGQGLSYNEQFFGPGTRLTVL.

The chain links TRBV30 to TRBJ2-3; 10 bases agree with TRBD2. V was clipped by 7 bases and J by 3 bases; unmatched bases: 4. CDR1 is GTSNPN, CDR2 SVGIG, per germline (reference sequence). This CDR3 has 13 residues. As DNA, the CDR3 is TGTGCCTTAGCGGGAGGCGGGACAGATACGCAGTATTTT. It codes for CALAGGGTDTQYF.

Only a few counts were recorded for this clonotype. The chain is built from TRBV29-1 and TRBJ1-1; possible D gene TRBD1, 5 bases. Germline V CDR1 and CDR2: SQVTM, ANQGSEA. The CDR3 sequence is 13 residues long. V gave up 5 bases and J gave up 0 bases, with 10 bases separating them. CDR3 in amino acids: CSVLDTMNTEAFF. In DNA form, the CDR3 reads TGCAGCGTTTTGGACACCATGAACACTGAAGCTTTCTTT.

J is TRBJ1-2 and V is TRBV6-2 or TRBV6-3; the match to TRBD1 covers 11 bases. Germline CDR1 reads MNHEY; CDR2 reads SVGEGT. The junction had 4 bases not matched to a gene; V was cut back by 0 bases and J by 7 bases. The CDR3 runs to 15 residues. The CDR3 here is CASSYSGQGATGYTF. In DNA form, the CDR3 reads TGTGCCAGCAGTTACTCCGGACAGGGGGCGACTGGCTACACCTTC.

This clonotype was picked up a small number of times. V is TRBV3-1 and J is TRBJ2-7, with 8 bases lining up with TRBD2. The germline CDR1 and CDR2 sequences are LGHDT and YNNKEL (reference sequence). Trimming removed 0 bases from V and 4 bases from J; junction bases left unmatched: 5. The CDR3 runs 15 residues. The CDR3 region is CASSQEGLGRYEQYF. The CDR3 DNA reads as TGTGCCAGCAGCCAAGAGGGACTAGGACGGTACGAGCAGTACTTC.

The chain combines TRBV28 with TRBJ2-7; D gene uncertain. Germline CDR1 and CDR2: MDHEN and SYDVKM. This CDR3 is 14 amino acids long. Deletions cut 3 bases from V and 0 bases from J, with 9 bases between. The CDR3 DNA reads TGTGCCAGCAGTTTGGGTATAATCTCCTACGAGCAGTACTTC. Amino acids: CASSLGIISYEQYF.

The chain carries TRBV7-3 and TRBJ2-7; weak D call: TRBD2 (5 bases). This CDR3 has 17 amino acids. Looked up from germline, CDR1 is SGHTA and CDR2 is FQGTGA. Trimming cost V 5 bases and J 5 bases, with 25 bases left between them. CDR3 region: CASSPRGMASLADEQYF. The CDR3 DNA reads as TGTGCCAGCAGCCCCCGAGGGATGGCCTCTTTGGCGGACGAGCAGTACTTC.

The chain links TRBV12-3 or TRBV12-4 to TRBJ2-1; 8 nucleotides align to TRBD2. J lost 10 bases, V lost 7 bases, and 12 bases had no gene match. This CDR3 is built from 14 residues. CDR3 DNA: TGTGCCAGCACCAAACCCCCGGGGGGGAGCGAGCAGTTCTTC. Protein: CASTKPPGGSEQFF.

This clonotype was detected a few times. The gene calls are TRBV7-2 and TRBJ2-7, with 9 positions matching TRBD2. Germline trimming cut 5 bases from V and 12 bases from J; bases unmatched to any gene: 8. Per germline, CDR1 SGHTA and CDR2 FQGNSA. The CDR3 runs 12 residues. The CDR3 sequence: CASSQIAGEGYF. The CDR3 region has the DNA TGTGCCAGCAGCCAAATAGCGGGAGAAGGGTACTTC.

J is TRBJ1-1 and V is TRBV29-1; 8 bases match TRBD1. CDR1 and CDR2 (germline): SQVTM, ANQGSEA. The CDR3 totals 14 residues. After removal of 6 bases from V and 1 base from J, the junction contained 7 bases not matched to a gene. The CDR3 sequence: CSVDPGGRNTEAFF. CDR3 in DNA: TGCAGCGTGGACCCAGGGGGCCGGAACACTGAAGCTTTCTTT.

This clonotype was counted between two and nine times. The J gene is TRBJ2-5, the V gene TRBV2; TRBD2 matches 11 bases. CDR3 length: 14 residues. V dropped 7 bases and J dropped 3; count of bases not matched to a gene: 4. From germline, CDR1 is SNHLY and CDR2 FYNNEI. The CDR3 is CASKGTSGKETQYF. CDR3 DNA sequence: TGTGCCAGCAAAGGGACTAGCGGTAAAGAGACCCAGTACTTC.

V usage is TRBV5-1 and J usage is TRBJ2-3; 7 bases agree with TRBD1. V lost 0 bases, J lost 7 bases, and 11 bases stayed unmatched. The CDR3 has 16 residues. CDR1 and CDR2 (germline): SGHRS, YFSETQ. CDR3 coding DNA: TGCGCCAGCAGCTTGGCCGTACGACAGGGAAAGAATACGCAGTATTTT. As protein: CASSLAVRQGKNTQYF.

About this clonotype: Germline is not matched at one junction end, which may reflect a read error. The rearrangement uses TRBV3-1 and TRBJ2-2, with 7 positions matching TRBD2. This CDR3 is 16 amino acids long. The germline CDR1 and CDR2 sequences are LGHDT and YNNKEL (reference sequence). Written as DNA, the CDR3 is TGTGCCAGCTGCCAGACAGCGGGACCGAACACCGGGGAGCTGTTTTTT. Its translation: CASCQTAGPNTGELFF.

The chain combines TRBV14 with TRBJ1-5, with TRBD1 matching 10 bases. The CDR3 is 18 amino acids. Germline-derived CDR1 and CDR2 are SGHDN and FVKESK. J gave up 5 bases and V 0 bases, and 10 bases lay outside the gene matches. The CDR3 bases are TGTGCCAGCAGCCAAGAAGCTTGGGACAGGGGAGAGTATCAGCCCCAGCATTTT. It codes for CASSQEAWDRGEYQPQHF. Combining the CDR3 with reference TRBV14 and TRBJ1-5 gives the whole variable domain EAGVTQFPSHSVIEKGQTVTLRCDPISGHDNLYWYRRVMGKEIKFLLHFVKESKQDESGMPNNRFLAERTGGTYSTLKVQPAELEDSGVYFCASSQEAWDRGEYQPQHFGDGTRLSIL.

This clonotype showed up just a few times. The chain couples TRBV24-1 to TRBJ2-3; 10 bases map to TRBD2. CDR3 size: 16 residues. The junction had 3 bases not matched to a gene; V was cut back by 4 bases and J by 0 bases. Germline V gene sequence: CDR1 KGHDR, CDR2 SFDVKD. The CDR3 here is CATSEPTSGSTDTQYF. CDR3 bases: TGTGCCACCAGTGAACCGACTAGCGGGAGCACAGATACGCAGTATTTT.

The rearrangement joins TRBV5-1 to TRBJ1-1; TRBD1 matches 9 bases. The CDR3 totals 16 residues. Germline trimming cut 1 base from V and 2 bases from J; bases unmatched to any gene: 6. The germline gives CDR1 SGHRS, CDR2 YFSETQ. The CDR3 DNA is TGCGCCAGCAGCTTGCCACCGGGACAGGGCAACACTGAAGCTTTCTTT. This sequence encodes CASSLPPGQGNTEAFF.

This sequence joins TRBV6-2 or TRBV6-3 and TRBJ1-1, with D tentatively TRBD1 (5 bases). Trimming took off 0 bases at V and 0 bases at J, with 14 bases between the two ends. Per germline, CDR1 MNHEY and CDR2 SVGEGT. The length of the CDR3 is 17 residues. The CDR3 sequence is CASSYSGDRVVNTEAFF. CDR3 DNA: TGTGCCAGCAGTTACTCAGGGGACCGAGTCGTGAACACTGAAGCTTTCTTT.

The genes are TRBV6-1 and TRBJ2-2; tentative D call: TRBD1 (6 bases). The CDR3 runs 12 residues. The V gene's germline CDR1 is MNHNS and CDR2 SASEGT. CDR3 bases: TGTGCAGAGACAGGGAACACCGGGGAGCTGTTTTTT. Protein product: CAETGNTGELFF.

This clonotype was detected a few times. The chain uses TRBV20-1 and TRBJ2-1; 7 bases match TRBD2. CDR1 is DFQATT and CDR2 is SNEGSKA in the germline V gene (reference sequence). CDR3 length equals 16 residues. V was clipped by 7 bases and J by 3 bases; unmatched bases: 15. CDR3 region: CSVPRPSGAVYNEQFF. As DNA, the CDR3 is TGCAGTGTCCCGAGACCTAGCGGAGCAGTCTACAATGAGCAGTTCTTC.

The chain has TRBV2 and TRBJ2-1; D is unclear. Germline assignment: CDR1 SNHLY and CDR2 FYNNEI. The CDR3 is 15 amino acids. V lost 3 bases and J 0 bases, leaving 9 bases between the germline ends. This chain's CDR3 is CASSDDWSSYNEQFF. CDR3 DNA sequence: TGTGCCAGCAGTGACGACTGGAGCTCCTACAATGAGCAGTTCTTC.

The chain uses TRBV5-1 and TRBJ2-3, with D hard to call. Germline V gene data show CDR1 as SGHRS and CDR2 as YFSETQ. The CDR3 runs to 14 residues. The V gene lost 0 bases and the J gene lost 3 bases, with 8 bases spanning the gap. The CDR3 spells CASSLGTETDTQYF. For the CDR3, the DNA is TGCGCCAGCAGCTTGGGTACGGAAACAGATACGCAGTATTTT.

The chain joins TRBV7-9 to TRBJ1-6, with D unresolved. Germline loops: CDR1 SEHNR, CDR2 FQNEAQ (reference sequence). Deletions cut 5 bases from V and 7 bases from J, with 12 bases between. This CDR3 has 14 amino acids. In nucleotides, the CDR3 is TGTGCCAGCAGCCCGGGGTCACCCAATTCACCCCTCCACTTT. This gives the protein CASSPGSPNSPLHF.

The V gene is TRBV25-1, the J gene TRBJ2-7; the D gene is possibly TRBD2 (5 bases). Between the trimmed V and J ends, which lost 1 base and 3 bases, there was a span of 13 bases. There are 15 residues in the CDR3. CDR1 and CDR2 from the germline V gene are MGHDK and SYGVNS. This chain's CDR3 is CASSESGPAGYEQYF. The CDR3, as DNA: TGTGCCAGCAGTGAATCGGGTCCGGCGGGCTACGAGCAGTACTTC.

V usage is TRBV20-1 and J usage is TRBJ1-1; D perhaps matches TRBD1 (5 bases). CDR3 size: 16 residues. Germline V lookup: CDR1 DFQATT, CDR2 SNEGSKA (reference sequence). Trimming removed 1 base from V and 1 base from J, with 16 bases in between. CDR3 protein: CSARGGVGAGNTEAFF. CDR3 nucleotides: TGCAGTGCTAGAGGGGGGGTAGGGGCAGGGAACACTGAAGCTTTCTTT.